This T cell receptor (beta chain) was identified in a study of human thymus T cells. The data were produced by immunoSEQ multiplex PCR, yet TCRdb's version contains in-frame clones alone and is incomplete. Among some 44,000 clones, about 95% were seen once, and the ten largest hold approximately 0.18%. The ends lost 4 bases at V and 1 base at J; junction bases unmatched: 14. The CDR3 has 18 residues. Germline V lookup: CDR1 ENHRY, CDR2 SYGVKD. Corrective surgery for congenital heart defects was being performed on the healthy Finnish infants who served as donors. All available leukocytes, rather than a set cell count, yielded the blood DNA.

Sequencing input: blood. The chain recombines TRBV10-3 with TRBJ2-3, with 7 bases identical to TRBD2. The source of this sequence is a girl under two years old with a congenital heart defect but otherwise immunologically healthy. The DNA for the CDR3 is TGTGCCATCAGTGGGGGTATTGGGCGGGGGAGAGGCACAGATACGCAGTATTTT. Its translation is CAISGGIGRGRGTDTQYF.